Sequencing of this T cell receptor (beta chain) was carried out in a study of T cells after yellow fever vaccination. Universal primer sites and UMIs were introduced during 5'RACE template-switching synthesis of TCR cDNA. TCRdb passed the 5' RACE reads through MiXCR, listing each CDR3 protein once. Of roughly 340,000 distinct CDR3 sequences detected, roughly 8.7% appear once; the ten largest clones hold approximately 19%. The study, taken as a whole, reports: The study re-detected most primary-vaccination clones after the booster (96% CD4, approximately 88% CD8).

Trimming pared 4 bases from V and 0 bases from J, leaving 20 bases between. Looked up from germline, CDR1 is SGHRS and CDR2 is YFSETQ. This CDR3 has 18 residues. The sample holds a few counts of this clonotype. As yet, its antigen is unknown. J is TRBJ2-1 and V is TRBV5-1, with D perhaps TRBD1 (6 bases). This material consisted of PBMCs, taken on the day of the first yellow fever vaccination. The source is a man aged 18 to 30 who received the YFV17D yellow fever vaccine. CDR3 sequence: CASSPRALGHPSYNEQFF. The DNA of the CDR3 is TGCGCCAGCAGCCCAAGAGCCTTGGGACACCCCTCCTACAATGAGCAGTTCTTC.